What follows are 18 T cell receptor beta chains derived from one specimen sequenced in a study of T-cell memory formation after mild COVID-19. Using its own MiXCR run on the 5' RACE reads, TCRdb lists one record per CDR3 protein. The repertoire holds some 150,000 distinct CDR3 sequences, with 15% to 20% as singletons. The sample consisted of PBMCs or a T cell subset sorted from them (not recorded which). All receptors come from an adult woman who had mild COVID-19 (a few samples of this study predate the infection). Cell type and time point are not known.

This chain joins TRBV15 and TRBJ1-4, with 12 bases identical to TRBD1. V lost 1 base, J lost 8 bases, and 14 bases stayed unmatched. The CDR3 spans 19 residues. Germline values: CDR1 LNHNV, CDR2 YYDKDF (reference sequence). The CDR3 here is CATSRAQGTGGFLWEKLFF. CDR3 nucleotides: TGTGCCACCAGCAGAGCTCAAGGGACAGGGGGCTTTTTATGGGAAAAACTGTTTTTT.

This chain joins TRBV5-1 and TRBJ2-3; 8 nucleotides line up with TRBD1. CDR1 and CDR2 (germline): SGHRS, YFSETQ. Trimming cost V 3 bases and J 4 bases; bases outside gene matches: 4. The CDR3 runs 14 residues. In DNA form, the CDR3 reads TGCGCCAGCAGCTCAGCGGACAGGGCAGATACGCAGTATTTT. This translates into CASSSADRADTQYF.

This clonotype has only a few counts. This sequence joins TRBV18 and TRBJ2-3, with 8 nucleotides matching TRBD1. This CDR3 region has 16 residues. Per the germline V gene, CDR1 is KGHSH and CDR2 is LQKENI. V lost 3 bases, J lost 2 bases, and 7 bases stayed unmatched. CDR3 sequence: CASSPRGQVDTDTQYF. The CDR3 DNA sequence: TGTGCCAGCTCACCGCGGGGACAGGTTGACACAGATACGCAGTATTTT.

The V and J genes are TRBV7-9 and TRBJ2-5; no clear D gene. Germline V gene lookup returns CDR1 SEHNR and CDR2 FQNEAQ (reference sequence). The CDR3 has 15 amino acids. V shed 3 bases and J shed 5 bases, with 16 bases lying between them. In nucleotides, the CDR3 is TGTGCCAGCAGCTTGGGCTCGGTCAGGTTGGAGACCCAGTACTTC. Protein sequence: CASSLGSVRLETQYF.

This clonotype occurred a few times. The rearrangement uses TRBV5-1 and TRBJ2-1; 8 bases line up with TRBD1. V gave up 1 base and J gave up 3 bases; unmatched junction bases: 0. The CDR3 sequence is 14 residues long. Germline V lookup: CDR1 SGHRS, CDR2 YFSETQ. CDR3 DNA sequence: TGCGCCAGCAGCTTGACAGGGGGCTACAATGAGCAGTTCTTC. Translation gives CASSLTGGYNEQFF.

This clonotype turned up a few times. This sequence joins TRBV6-2 or TRBV6-3 and TRBJ2-7; no firm D call. The CDR3 sequence is 14 residues long. CDR1 is MNHEY and CDR2 is SVGEGT in the germline V gene. V was shortened by 5 bases and J by 3 bases, with 14 bases between the two germline ends. The CDR3 DNA reads as TGTGCCAGCAGTGACCCCGGCCAAAACTACGAGCAGTACTTC. Encoded protein: CASSDPGQNYEQYF.

This clonotype was observed a handful of times. The gene calls are TRBV12-3 or TRBV12-4 and TRBJ1-6, with D tentatively TRBD1 (6 bases). Trimming shortened V by 4 bases and J by 5 bases, and 6 bases separated the two germline ends. CDR3 length: 13 residues. The CDR3 here is CASSYRDNSPLHF. The CDR3 DNA follows: TGTGCCAGCAGTTACAGGGATAATTCACCCCTCCACTTT.

This CDR3 is CSAMGGVPGTSGYEQYF. The CDR3 nucleotides read TGCAGTGCTATGGGAGGGGTTCCCGGGACTAGCGGTTACGAGCAGTACTTC. V is TRBV20-1 and J is TRBJ2-7; 11 bases fit TRBD2. Germline lookup yields CDR1 DFQATT and CDR2 SNEGSKA (reference sequence). This CDR3 is 17 amino acids long. Trimming cost V 4 bases and J 4 bases; bases outside gene matches: 15.

Ten or more counts support this clonotype. CDR3 sequence reads: CASSLNAGVDEQFF. The CDR3 DNA is TGTGCCAGCAGTTTAAACGCAGGGGTCGATGAGCAGTTCTTC. The chain combines TRBV12-3 or TRBV12-4 with TRBJ2-1, with D possibly TRBD1 on 6 matching bases. V was shortened by 2 bases and J by 8 bases, with 13 bases between the two germline ends. This CDR3 comprises 14 residues.

This clonotype was recorded a few times. The rearrangement uses TRBV24-1 and TRBJ2-2; 7 bases line up with TRBD1. Germline assignment: CDR1 KGHDR and CDR2 SFDVKD. The ends lost 4 bases at V and 5 bases at J; junction bases unmatched: 3. There are 14 residues in the CDR3. Here the CDR3 reads CATSEQGWTGELFF. The CDR3 nucleotides read TGTGCCACCAGTGAACAGGGGTGGACCGGGGAGCTGTTTTTT.

The chain uses TRBV10-3 and TRBJ2-1; no clear D gene. Trimming took 0 bases from V and 10 from J, leaving 10 bases between them. This CDR3 region has 13 residues. The germline CDR1 and CDR2 sequences are ENHRY and SYGVKD. In DNA form, the CDR3 reads TGTGCCATCAGTGAGTCTTGGGTTGAGGAGCAGTTCTTC. This encodes CAISESWVEEQFF.

This rearrangement joins TRBV30 to TRBJ1-5, with D maybe TRBD1 (5 bases). Trimming removed 0 bases at V and 2 bases at J, with 5 bases between. CDR1 is GTSNPN and CDR2 is SVGIG in the germline V gene (reference sequence). The CDR3 loop spans 13 amino acids. The DNA of the CDR3 is TGTGCCTGGAGTGTACAGGGCAATCAGCCCCAGCATTTT. Its protein is CAWSVQGNQPQHF.

This clonotype was counted many times. This chain uses TRBV11-2 with TRBJ2-3; D is unresolved. V lost 2 bases and J 5 bases, leaving 8 bases between the germline ends. CDR1 SGHAT and CDR2 FQNNGV come from the germline V gene. The CDR3 sequence is 13 residues long. CDR3 region: CASSLYQQDTQYF. CDR3 DNA: TGTGCCAGCAGCTTATATCAGCAAGATACGCAGTATTTT.

This rearrangement joins TRBV4-2 to TRBJ2-2, with 8 bases fitting TRBD2. With V trimmed by 3 bases and J by 3 bases, 3 bases remained unmatched. The germline V gene encodes CDR1 LGHNA and CDR2 YNFKEQ. The CDR3 totals 15 residues. CDR3: CASSQREVDTGELFF. The CDR3 nucleotides read TGTGCCAGCAGCCAGCGGGAGGTAGACACCGGGGAGCTGTTTTTT.

This chain uses TRBV20-1 with TRBJ2-2; TRBD2 matches at 8 bases. The CDR3 totals 12 residues. The germline V gene has CDR1 DFQATT and CDR2 SNEGSKA (reference sequence). The trim removed 7 bases at V and 6 bases at J, leaving 4 bases unmatched. CDR3 nucleotide sequence: TGCAGTGTTCGGGGGGGCTCCGGGGAGCTGTTTTTT. Translated: CSVRGGSGELFF.

This clonotype has a count of ten or more. This chain's CDR3 is CAGSRTSRFDGELFF. The CDR3 bases are TGTGCCGGCTCCCGGACTAGCCGCTTTGACGGGGAGCTGTTTTTT. The chain recombines TRBV6-2 or TRBV6-3 with TRBJ2-2, with 8 bases fitting TRBD2. The CDR3 loop spans 15 amino acids. The V and J ends lost 11 bases and 7 bases, in that order; junction bases with no gene match: 15. CDR1 is MNHEY and CDR2 is SVGEGT in the germline V gene.

This sequence joins TRBV10-3 and TRBJ1-1; D gene ambiguous. This CDR3 contains 14 residues. Between the trimmed V and J ends, which lost 3 bases and 0 bases, there was a span of 8 bases. Germline values: CDR1 ENHRY, CDR2 SYGVKD. The CDR3 nucleotides are TGTGCCATCAGTGAAGAAGGGCTGAACACTGAAGCTTTCTTT. Its translation: CAISEEGLNTEAFF.

The rearrangement links TRBV10-2 to TRBJ2-5, with D unclear. The CDR3 spans 13 residues. CDR1 is WSHSY and CDR2 is SAAADI in the germline V gene. Between the trimmed V and J ends, which lost 8 bases and 1 base, there was a span of 11 bases. CDR3: CASGRMPQETQYF. The CDR3 coding sequence is TGCGCCAGCGGCCGAATGCCCCAAGAGACCCAGTACTTC.